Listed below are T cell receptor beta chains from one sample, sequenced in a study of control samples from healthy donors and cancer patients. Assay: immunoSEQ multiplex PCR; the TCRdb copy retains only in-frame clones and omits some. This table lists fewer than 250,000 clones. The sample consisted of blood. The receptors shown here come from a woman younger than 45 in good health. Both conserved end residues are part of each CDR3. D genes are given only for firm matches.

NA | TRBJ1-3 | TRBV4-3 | CASSQETGSGNTIYF | TGCGCCAGCAGCCAAGAGACTGGGTCCGGAAACACCATATATTTT
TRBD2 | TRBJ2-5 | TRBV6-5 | CASSKGLADPETQYF | TGTGCCAGCAGTAAGGGACTAGCGGATCCGGAGACCCAGTACTTC
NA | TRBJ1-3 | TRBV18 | CASRDSATGNTIYF | TGTGCCAGCCGAGACAGCGCGACTGGAAACACCATATATTTT
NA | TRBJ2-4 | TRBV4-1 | CASSQGGVLAKNIQYF | TGCGCCAGCAGCCAAGGGGGCGTTCTAGCCAAAAACATTCAGTACTTC
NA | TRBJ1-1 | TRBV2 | CASRTLGRNTEAFF | TGTGCCAGCAGGACCTTAGGACGGAACACTGAAGCTTTCTTT
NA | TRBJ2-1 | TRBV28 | CASSLHSGRSSYNEQFF | TGTGCCAGCAGTTTACATAGCGGACGAAGCTCCTACAATGAGCAGTTCTTC
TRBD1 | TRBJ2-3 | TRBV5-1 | CASSLAGQGDTQYF | TGCGCCAGCAGCTTGGCGGGACAGGGGGATACGCAGTATTTT
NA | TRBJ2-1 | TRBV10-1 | CASSGTNYNEQFF | TGCGCCAGCAGTGGGACAAACTACAATGAGCAGTTCTTC
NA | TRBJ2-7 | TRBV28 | CASRSPGGPSYEQYF | TGTGCCAGCAGGTCACCGGGGGGCCCATCCTACGAGCAGTACTTC
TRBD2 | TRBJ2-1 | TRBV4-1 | CASSQVGLAGGRPTRNEQFF | TGCGCCAGCAGCCAAGTCGGCTTAGCGGGGGGTCGGCCGACACGGAATGAGCAGTTCTTC
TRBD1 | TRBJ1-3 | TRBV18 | CASSPPRQGANTIYF | TGTGCCAGCTCACCACCAAGACAGGGGGCAAACACCATATATTTT
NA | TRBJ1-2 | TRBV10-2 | CASSESSPGPYGYTF | TGCGCCAGCAGTGAGTCGAGCCCGGGTCCCTATGGCTACACCTTC
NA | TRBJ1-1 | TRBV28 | CASSPPGRKQSEAFF | TGTGCCAGCAGTCCCCCAGGGCGGAAGCAATCTGAAGCTTTCTTT
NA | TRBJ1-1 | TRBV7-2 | CASSLVLVDEWNTEAFF | TGTGCCAGCAGCTTAGTTTTAGTCGACGAATGGAACACTGAAGCTTTCTTT
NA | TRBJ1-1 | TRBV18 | CASSLIAVGGRNTEAFF | TGTGCCAGCTCACTCATCGCAGTGGGGGGCAGGAACACTGAAGCTTTCTTT
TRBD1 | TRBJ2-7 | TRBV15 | CATSRDRDRAYEQYF | TGTGCCACCAGCAGAGATCGGGACAGAGCCTACGAGCAGTACTTC
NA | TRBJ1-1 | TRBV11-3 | CASSKSKVGEENTEAFF | TGTGCCAGCAGCAAGAGTAAGGTGGGGGAGGAGAACACTGAAGCTTTCTTT
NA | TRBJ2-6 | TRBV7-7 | CASSPRFSAKSRANVLTF | TGTGCCAGCAGCCCCCGGTTTAGTGCCAAAAGTCGGGCCAACGTCCTGACTTTC
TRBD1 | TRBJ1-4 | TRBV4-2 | CASSQDLRQGGEKLFF | TGTGCCAGCAGCCAAGATCTGAGACAGGGGGGAGAAAAACTGTTTTTT
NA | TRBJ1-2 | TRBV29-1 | CSGGQRNGYTF | TGCAGCGGAGGACAGAGGAATGGCTACACCTTC
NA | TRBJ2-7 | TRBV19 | CASSIRRQGGGEQYF | TGTGCCAGTAGTATAAGGCGACAGGGAGGAGGCGAGCAGTACTTC
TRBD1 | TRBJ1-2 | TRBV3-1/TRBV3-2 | CASSPYTGGGLGYTF | TGTGCCAGCAGCCCATACACAGGGGGCGGCTTGGGCTACACCTTC
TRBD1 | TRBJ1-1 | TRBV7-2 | CASSPRDRLNTEAFF | TGTGCCAGCAGCCCACGGGACAGGCTGAACACTGAAGCTTTCTTT
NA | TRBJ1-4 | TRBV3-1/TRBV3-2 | CASSQSYRPNEKLFF | TGTGCCAGCAGCCAAAGCTACCGACCTAATGAAAAACTGTTTTTT
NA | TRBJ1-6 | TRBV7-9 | CASTPGSPLHF | TGTGCCAGCACCCCGGGCTCACCCCTCCACTTT
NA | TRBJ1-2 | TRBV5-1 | CASSAVWGKDYGYTF | TGCGCCAGCAGCGCGGTTTGGGGTAAGGACTATGGCTACACCTTC
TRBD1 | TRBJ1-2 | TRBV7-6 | CASSLATTGLYYGYTF | TGTGCCAGCAGCTTAGCGACGACAGGGTTATACTATGGCTACACCTTC
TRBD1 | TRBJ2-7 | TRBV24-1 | CATSDFAAGGSYEQYF | TGTGCCACCAGTGATTTTGCGGCAGGGGGCTCCTACGAGCAGTACTTC
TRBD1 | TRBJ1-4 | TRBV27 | CASLDRGGQKLFF | TGTGCCAGCCTGGACAGGGGAGGCCAAAAACTGTTTTTT
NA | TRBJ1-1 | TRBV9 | CASSVGGMNTEAFF | TGTGCCAGCAGCGTGGGGGGTATGAACACTGAAGCTTTCTTT
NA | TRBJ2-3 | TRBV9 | CASSVLGFGTDTQYF | TGTGCCAGCAGCGTATTAGGGTTCGGCACAGATACGCAGTATTTT
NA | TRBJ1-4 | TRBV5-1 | CASSSGTVGNEKLFF | TGCGCCAGCAGCTCAGGGACGGTGGGTAATGAAAAACTGTTTTTT
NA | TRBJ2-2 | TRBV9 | CASSVESPWGSNTGELFF | TGTGCCAGCAGCGTAGAATCCCCCTGGGGATCGAACACCGGGGAGCTGTTTTTT
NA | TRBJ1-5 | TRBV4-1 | CASSQVIVGGGQPQHF | TGCGCCAGCAGCCAGGTTATAGTGGGGGGCGGTCAGCCCCAGCATTTT
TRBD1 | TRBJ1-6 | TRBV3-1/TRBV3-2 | CASSVIGTANSPLHF | TGTGCCAGCAGCGTGATCGGGACAGCTAATTCACCCCTCCACTTT
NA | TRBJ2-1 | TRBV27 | CASLSGWDEQFF | TGTGCCAGCCTATCGGGTTGGGATGAGCAGTTCTTC
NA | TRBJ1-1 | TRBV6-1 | CASSEPQLQTEAFF | TGTGCCAGCAGTGAACCCCAGCTCCAAACTGAAGCTTTCTTT
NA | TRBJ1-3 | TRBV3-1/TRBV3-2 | CASSQQGNTIYF | TGTGCCAGCAGCCAACAGGGAAACACCATATATTTT
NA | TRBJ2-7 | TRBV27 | CASSLSGLSSYEQYF | TGTGCCAGCAGTTTATCAGGTCTGAGCTCCTACGAGCAGTACTTC
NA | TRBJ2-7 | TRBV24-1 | CATSDYDYEQYF | TGTGCCACCAGTGATTACGATTACGAGCAGTACTTC
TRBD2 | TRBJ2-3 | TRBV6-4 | CASIAGTRKTSHHTQYF | TGTGCCAGCATCGCCGGGACTAGAAAGACCAGCCATCATACGCAGTATTTT